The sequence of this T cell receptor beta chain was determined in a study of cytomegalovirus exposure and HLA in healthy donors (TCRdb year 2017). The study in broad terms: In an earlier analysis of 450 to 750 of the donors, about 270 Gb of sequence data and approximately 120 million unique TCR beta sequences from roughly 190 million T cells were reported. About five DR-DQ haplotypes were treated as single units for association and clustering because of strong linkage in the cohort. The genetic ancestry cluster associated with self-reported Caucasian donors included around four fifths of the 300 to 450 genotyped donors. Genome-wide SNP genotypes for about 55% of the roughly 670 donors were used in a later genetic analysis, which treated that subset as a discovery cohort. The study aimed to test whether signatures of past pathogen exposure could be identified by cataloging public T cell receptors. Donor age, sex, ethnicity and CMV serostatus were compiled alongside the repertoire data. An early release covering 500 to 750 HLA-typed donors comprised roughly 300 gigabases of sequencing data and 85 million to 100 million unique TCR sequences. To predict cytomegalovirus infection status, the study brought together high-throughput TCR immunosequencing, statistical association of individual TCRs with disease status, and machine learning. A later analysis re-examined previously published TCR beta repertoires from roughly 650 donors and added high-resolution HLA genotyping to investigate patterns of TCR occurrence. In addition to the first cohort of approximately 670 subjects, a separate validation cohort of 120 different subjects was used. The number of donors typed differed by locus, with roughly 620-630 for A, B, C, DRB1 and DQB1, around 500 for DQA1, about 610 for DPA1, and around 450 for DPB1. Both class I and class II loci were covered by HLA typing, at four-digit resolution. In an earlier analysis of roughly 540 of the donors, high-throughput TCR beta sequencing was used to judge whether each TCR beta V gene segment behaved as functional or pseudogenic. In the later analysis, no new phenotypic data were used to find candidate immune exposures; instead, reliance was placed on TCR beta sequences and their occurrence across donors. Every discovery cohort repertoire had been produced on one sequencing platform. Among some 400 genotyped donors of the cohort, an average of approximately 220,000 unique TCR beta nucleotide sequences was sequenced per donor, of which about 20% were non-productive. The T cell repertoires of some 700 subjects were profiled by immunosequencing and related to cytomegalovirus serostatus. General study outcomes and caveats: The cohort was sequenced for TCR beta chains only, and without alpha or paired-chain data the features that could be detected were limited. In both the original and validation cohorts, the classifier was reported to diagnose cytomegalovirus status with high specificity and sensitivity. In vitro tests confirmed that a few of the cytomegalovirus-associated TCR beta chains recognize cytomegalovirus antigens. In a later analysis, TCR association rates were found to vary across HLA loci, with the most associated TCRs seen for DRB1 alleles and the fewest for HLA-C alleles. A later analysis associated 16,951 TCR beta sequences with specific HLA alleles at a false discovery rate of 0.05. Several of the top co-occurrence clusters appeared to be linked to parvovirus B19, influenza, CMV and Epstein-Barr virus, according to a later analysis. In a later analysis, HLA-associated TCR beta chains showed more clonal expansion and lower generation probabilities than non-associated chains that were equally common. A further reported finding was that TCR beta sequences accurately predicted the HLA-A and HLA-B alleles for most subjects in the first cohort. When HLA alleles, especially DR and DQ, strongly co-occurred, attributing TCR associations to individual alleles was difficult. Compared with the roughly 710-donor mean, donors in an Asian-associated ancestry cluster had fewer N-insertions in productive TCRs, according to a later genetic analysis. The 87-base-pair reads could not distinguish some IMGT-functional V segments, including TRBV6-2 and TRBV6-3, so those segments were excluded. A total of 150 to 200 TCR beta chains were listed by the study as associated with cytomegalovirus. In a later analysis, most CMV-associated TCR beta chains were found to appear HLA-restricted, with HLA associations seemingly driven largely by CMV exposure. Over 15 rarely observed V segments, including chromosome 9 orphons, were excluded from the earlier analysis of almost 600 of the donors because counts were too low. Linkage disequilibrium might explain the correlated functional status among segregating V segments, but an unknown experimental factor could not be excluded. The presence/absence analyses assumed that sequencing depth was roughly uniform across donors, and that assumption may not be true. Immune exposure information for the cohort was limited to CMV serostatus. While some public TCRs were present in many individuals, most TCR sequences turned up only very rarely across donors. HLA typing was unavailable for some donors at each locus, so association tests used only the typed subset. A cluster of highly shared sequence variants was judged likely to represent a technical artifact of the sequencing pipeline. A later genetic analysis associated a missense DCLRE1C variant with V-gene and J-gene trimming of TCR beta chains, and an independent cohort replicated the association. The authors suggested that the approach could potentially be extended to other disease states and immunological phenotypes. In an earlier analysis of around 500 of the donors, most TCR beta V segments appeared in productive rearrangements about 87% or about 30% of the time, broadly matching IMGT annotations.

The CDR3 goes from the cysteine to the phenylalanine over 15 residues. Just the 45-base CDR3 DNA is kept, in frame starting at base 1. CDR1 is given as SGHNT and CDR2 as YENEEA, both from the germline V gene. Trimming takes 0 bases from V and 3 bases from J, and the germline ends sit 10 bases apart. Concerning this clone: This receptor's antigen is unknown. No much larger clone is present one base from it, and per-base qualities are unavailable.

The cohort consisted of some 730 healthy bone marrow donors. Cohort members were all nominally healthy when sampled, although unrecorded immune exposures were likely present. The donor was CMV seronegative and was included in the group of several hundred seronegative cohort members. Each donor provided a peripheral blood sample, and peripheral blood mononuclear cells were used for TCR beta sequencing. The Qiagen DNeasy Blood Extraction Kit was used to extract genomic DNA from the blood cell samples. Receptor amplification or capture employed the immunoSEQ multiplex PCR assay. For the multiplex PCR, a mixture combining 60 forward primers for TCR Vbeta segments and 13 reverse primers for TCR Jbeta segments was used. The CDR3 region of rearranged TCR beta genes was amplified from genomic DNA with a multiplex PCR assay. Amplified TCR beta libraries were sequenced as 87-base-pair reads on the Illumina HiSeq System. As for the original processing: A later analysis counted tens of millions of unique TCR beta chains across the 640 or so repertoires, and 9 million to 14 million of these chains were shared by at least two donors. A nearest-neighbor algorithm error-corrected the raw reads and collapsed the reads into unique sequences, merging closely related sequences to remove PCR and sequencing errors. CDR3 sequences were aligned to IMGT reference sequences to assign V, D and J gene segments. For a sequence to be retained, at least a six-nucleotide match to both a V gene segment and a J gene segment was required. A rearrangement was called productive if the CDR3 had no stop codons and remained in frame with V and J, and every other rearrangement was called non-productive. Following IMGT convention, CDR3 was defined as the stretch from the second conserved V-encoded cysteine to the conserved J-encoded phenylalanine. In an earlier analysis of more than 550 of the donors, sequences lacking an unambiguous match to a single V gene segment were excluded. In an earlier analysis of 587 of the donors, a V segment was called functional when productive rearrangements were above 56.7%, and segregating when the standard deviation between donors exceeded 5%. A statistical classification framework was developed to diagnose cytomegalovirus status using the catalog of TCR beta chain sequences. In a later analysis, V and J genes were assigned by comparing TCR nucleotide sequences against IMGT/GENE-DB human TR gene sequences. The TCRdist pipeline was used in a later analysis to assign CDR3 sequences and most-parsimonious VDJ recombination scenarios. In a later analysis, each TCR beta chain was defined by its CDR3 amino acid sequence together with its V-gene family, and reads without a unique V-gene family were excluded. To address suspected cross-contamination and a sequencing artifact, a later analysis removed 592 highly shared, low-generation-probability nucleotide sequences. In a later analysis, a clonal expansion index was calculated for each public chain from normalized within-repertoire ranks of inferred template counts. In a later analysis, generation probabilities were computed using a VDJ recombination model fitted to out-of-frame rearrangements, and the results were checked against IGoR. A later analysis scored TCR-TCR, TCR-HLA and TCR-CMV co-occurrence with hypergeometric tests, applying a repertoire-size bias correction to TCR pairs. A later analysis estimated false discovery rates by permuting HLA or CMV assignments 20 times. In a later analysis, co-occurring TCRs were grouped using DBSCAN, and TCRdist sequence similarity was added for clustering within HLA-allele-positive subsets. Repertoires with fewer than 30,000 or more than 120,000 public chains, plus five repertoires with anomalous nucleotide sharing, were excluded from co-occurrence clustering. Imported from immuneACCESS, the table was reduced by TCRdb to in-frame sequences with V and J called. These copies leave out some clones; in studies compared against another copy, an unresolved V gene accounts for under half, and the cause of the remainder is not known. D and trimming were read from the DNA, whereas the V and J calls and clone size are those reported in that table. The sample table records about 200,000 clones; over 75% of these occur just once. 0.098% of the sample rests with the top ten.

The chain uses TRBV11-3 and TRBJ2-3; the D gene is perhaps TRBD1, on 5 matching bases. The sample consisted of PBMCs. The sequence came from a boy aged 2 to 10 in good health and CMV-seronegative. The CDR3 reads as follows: CASSLDSQGTDTQYF. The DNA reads TGTGCCAGCAGCTTAGATTCGCAGGGTACAGATACGCAGTATTTT.